This is a list of T cell receptor beta chains from one sample in a study of blood T cell repertoires in COVID-19. Libraries were prepared by immunoSEQ multiplex PCR; TCRdb keeps only in-frame clonotypes and omits some of them. Of about 160,000 clones listed, about 88% are singletons. Source material: peripheral blood. Source of these receptors: a man aged 55 to 70 with active or convalescent COVID-19. CDR3s include the opening cysteine and the closing phenylalanine or tryptophan. The D gene is left open where the match is weak. Rows give clone size only sometimes, using once, few, many, or a class for an expanded clone.

cdr3_aa: CATSRGGDSVYGYTF
cdr3_nt: TGTGCCACCAGCAGAGGGGGGGACAGCGTCTATGGCTACACCTTC
clone_size: few
v_call: TRBV15
d_call: TRBD1
j_call: TRBJ1-2

cdr3_aa: CASSSDRAQPQHF
cdr3_nt: TGTGCCAGCAGCTCGGACAGGGCTCAGCCCCAGCATTTT
clone_size: once
v_call: TRBV7-8
d_call: TRBD1
j_call: TRBJ1-5

cdr3_aa: CASSFEQGYGYTF
cdr3_nt: TGTGCCAGCAGTTTCGAACAGGGGTATGGCTACACCTTC
clone_size: few
v_call: TRBV27
d_call: TRBD1
j_call: TRBJ1-2

cdr3_aa: CASSPLGGSTDTQYF
cdr3_nt: TGCGCCAGCAGCCCTCTTGGGGGGAGCACAGATACGCAGTATTTT
clone_size: -
v_call: TRBV4-1
d_call: -
j_call: TRBJ2-3

cdr3_aa: CASSLSQIGNTIYF
cdr3_nt: TGTGCCAGCAGCTTATCCCAGATTGGAAACACCATATATTTT
clone_size: once
v_call: TRBV5-5
d_call: -
j_call: TRBJ1-3

cdr3_aa: CASSLGGTASNQPQHF
cdr3_nt: TGTGCCAGCAGCTTAGGTGGGACAGCGAGCAATCAGCCCCAGCATTTT
clone_size: once
v_call: TRBV13
d_call: TRBD1
j_call: TRBJ1-5

cdr3_aa: CASRAIPSGRGTGELFF
cdr3_nt: TGCGCCAGCCGGGCCATCCCTAGCGGGAGAGGGACCGGGGAGCTGTTTTTT
clone_size: once
v_call: TRBV5-1
d_call: TRBD2
j_call: TRBJ2-2

cdr3_aa: CASSYESQGNEKLFF
cdr3_nt: TGTGCCAGCAGTTACGAATCACAGGGAAATGAAAAACTGTTTTTT
clone_size: -
v_call: TRBV6-5
d_call: -
j_call: TRBJ1-4

cdr3_aa: CATSRSLRGDGSTDTQYF
cdr3_nt: TGTGCCACCAGCAGATCCCTCAGGGGGGATGGGAGCACAGATACGCAGTATTTT
clone_size: -
v_call: TRBV15
d_call: -
j_call: TRBJ2-3

cdr3_aa: CASSAVGRGYGYTF
cdr3_nt: TGCGCCAGCAGCGCGGTCGGGAGAGGGTATGGCTACACCTTC
clone_size: -
v_call: TRBV4-1
d_call: -
j_call: TRBJ1-2

cdr3_aa: CASSTQTVAYGYTF
cdr3_nt: TGTGCCAGCAGCACCCAGACAGTGGCCTATGGCTACACCTTC
clone_size: few
v_call: TRBV7-8
d_call: -
j_call: TRBJ1-2

cdr3_aa: CASSGSGVQETQYF
cdr3_nt: TGCGCCAGCAGTGGATCAGGGGTACAAGAGACCCAGTACTTC
clone_size: -
v_call: TRBV10-1
d_call: -
j_call: TRBJ2-5

cdr3_aa: CASRYSQGTPNTEAFF
cdr3_nt: TGTGCCAGCAGGTATTCACAGGGGACTCCGAACACTGAAGCTTTCTTT
clone_size: -
v_call: TRBV28
d_call: TRBD1
j_call: TRBJ1-1

cdr3_aa: CASSELPRVQPQHF
cdr3_nt: TGTGCCAGCAGTGAACTCCCACGGGTGCAGCCCCAGCATTTT
clone_size: -
v_call: TRBV6-1
d_call: -
j_call: TRBJ1-5

cdr3_aa: CASSPSTDTQYF
cdr3_nt: TGTGCCAGTAGTCCGAGCACAGATACGCAGTATTTT
clone_size: -
v_call: TRBV19
d_call: -
j_call: TRBJ2-3

cdr3_aa: CATSRDHGTGGQPQHF
cdr3_nt: TGTGCCACCAGCAGAGATCACGGGACAGGGGGCCAGCCCCAGCATTTT
clone_size: few
v_call: TRBV15
d_call: TRBD1
j_call: TRBJ1-5

cdr3_aa: CASSEQRDTEAFF
cdr3_nt: TGTGCCAGCAGTGAGCAGCGGGACACTGAAGCTTTCTTT
clone_size: -
v_call: TRBV6-4
d_call: -
j_call: TRBJ1-1

cdr3_aa: CASRGQGAGQPQHF
cdr3_nt: TGTGCCAGCAGGGGACAGGGGGCAGGTCAGCCCCAGCATTTT
clone_size: -
v_call: TRBV27
d_call: TRBD1
j_call: TRBJ1-5

cdr3_aa: CASSQIRTGSSYNSPLHF
cdr3_nt: TGTGCCAGCAGCCAGATCAGGACAGGGAGCTCCTATAATTCACCCCTCCACTTT
clone_size: -
v_call: TRBV11-2
d_call: TRBD1
j_call: TRBJ1-6

cdr3_aa: CASSLIGRAQDTQYF
cdr3_nt: TGTGCCAGCAGTTTGATAGGCAGGGCGCAAGATACGCAGTATTTT
clone_size: -
v_call: TRBV28
d_call: -
j_call: TRBJ2-3

cdr3_aa: CATSEYDKLNEKLFF
cdr3_nt: TGTGCCACCAGCGAATACGACAAGCTGAATGAAAAACTGTTTTTT
clone_size: -
v_call: TRBV15
d_call: -
j_call: TRBJ1-4

cdr3_aa: CASSQDSNIGRAGGPGQYF
cdr3_nt: TGCGCCAGCAGCCAAGATAGTAACATTGGGCGAGCGGGAGGACCGGGGCAGTACTTC
clone_size: -
v_call: TRBV4-1
d_call: TRBD2
j_call: TRBJ2-7

cdr3_aa: CASKRAIRYNSPLHF
cdr3_nt: TGTGCCAGCAAGAGGGCGATTCGTTATAATTCACCCCTCCACTTT
clone_size: -
v_call: TRBV6-5
d_call: -
j_call: TRBJ1-6

cdr3_aa: CASSPAGGSGAFF
cdr3_nt: TGCGCCAGCAGCCCCGCGGGGGGGTCGGGAGCTTTCTTT
clone_size: -
v_call: TRBV5-1
d_call: -
j_call: TRBJ1-1

cdr3_aa: CASRLKTSGGADTQYF
cdr3_nt: TGTGCCAGCAGGTTGAAGACTAGCGGGGGGGCTGATACGCAGTATTTT
clone_size: -
v_call: TRBV28
d_call: TRBD2
j_call: TRBJ2-3

cdr3_aa: CASSAGTSGTDTQYF
cdr3_nt: TGCGCCAGCAGCGCCGGGACTAGCGGCACAGATACGCAGTATTTT
clone_size: -
v_call: TRBV5-1
d_call: TRBD2
j_call: TRBJ2-3

cdr3_aa: CASSWGSGYEKLFF
cdr3_nt: TGTGCCAGCAGCTGGGGCTCCGGGTATGAAAAACTGTTTTTT
clone_size: -
v_call: TRBV5-8
d_call: -
j_call: TRBJ1-4

cdr3_aa: CASSEGQGGGTDTQYF
cdr3_nt: TGTGCCAGCAGTGAGGGTCAGGGTGGGGGCACAGATACGCAGTATTTT
clone_size: once
v_call: TRBV25-1
d_call: -
j_call: TRBJ2-3